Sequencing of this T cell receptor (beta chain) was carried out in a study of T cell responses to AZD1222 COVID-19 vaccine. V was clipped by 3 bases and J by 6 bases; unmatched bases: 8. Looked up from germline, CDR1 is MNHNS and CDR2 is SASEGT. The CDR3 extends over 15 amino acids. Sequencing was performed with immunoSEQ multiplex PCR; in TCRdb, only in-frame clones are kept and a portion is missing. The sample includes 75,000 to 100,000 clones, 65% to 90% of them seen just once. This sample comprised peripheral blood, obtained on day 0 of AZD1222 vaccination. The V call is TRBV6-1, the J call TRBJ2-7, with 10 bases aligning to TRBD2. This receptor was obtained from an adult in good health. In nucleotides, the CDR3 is TGTGCCAGCAGTGAGCGGTCTAGCGGGGGCGGCGAGCAGTACTTC. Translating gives CASSERSSGGGEQYF.